The text below deals with one T cell receptor (beta chain). What it binds is unknown. The sample comes from a study of cytomegalovirus exposure and HLA in healthy donors. Donors sampled were nominally healthy, though unrecorded immune exposures were likely. PCR employed 60 Vbeta and 13 Jbeta primers. Sequencing used immunoSEQ multiplex PCR; TCRdb keeps in-frame clones, though not all of them. The sample consists of some 64,000 clones, 70% to 90% of them appearing once. General study results and limits: Roughly even sequencing depth across donors was the assumption behind the presence/absence analyses. A later examination showed that TCR association rates differed by HLA locus, with DRB1 most and HLA-C fewest. A missense DCLRE1C variant was associated with V- and J-gene trimming of TCR beta chains in a later analysis, and an independent cohort replicated the association.

Deletions cut 2 bases from V and 6 bases from J, with 13 bases between. Germline values: CDR1 SGHRS, CDR2 YFSETQ. The CDR3 is 14 residues long. The receptor was derived from a man aged 25-40 years in good health and CMV-seropositive. The source material was PBMCs. The chain combines TRBV5-1 with TRBJ2-3; possible D gene TRBD1, 6 bases. The CDR3 DNA sequence: TGCGCCAGCAGCTTATCGTCTCAGGGGGATACGCAGTATTTT. Its translation is CASSLSSQGDTQYF.